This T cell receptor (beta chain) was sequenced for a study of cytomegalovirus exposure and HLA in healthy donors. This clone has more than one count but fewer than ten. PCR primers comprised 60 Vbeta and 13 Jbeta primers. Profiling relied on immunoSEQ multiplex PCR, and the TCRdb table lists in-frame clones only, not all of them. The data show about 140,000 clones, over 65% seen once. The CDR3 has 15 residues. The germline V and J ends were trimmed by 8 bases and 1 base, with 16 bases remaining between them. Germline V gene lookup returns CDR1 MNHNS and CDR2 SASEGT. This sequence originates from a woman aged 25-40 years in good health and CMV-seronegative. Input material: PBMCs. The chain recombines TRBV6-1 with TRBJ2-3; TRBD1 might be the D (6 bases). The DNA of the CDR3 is TGTGCCAGCGCAGGACAGCGGTTGGGCACAGATACGCAGTATTTT. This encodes CASAGQRLGTDTQYF.